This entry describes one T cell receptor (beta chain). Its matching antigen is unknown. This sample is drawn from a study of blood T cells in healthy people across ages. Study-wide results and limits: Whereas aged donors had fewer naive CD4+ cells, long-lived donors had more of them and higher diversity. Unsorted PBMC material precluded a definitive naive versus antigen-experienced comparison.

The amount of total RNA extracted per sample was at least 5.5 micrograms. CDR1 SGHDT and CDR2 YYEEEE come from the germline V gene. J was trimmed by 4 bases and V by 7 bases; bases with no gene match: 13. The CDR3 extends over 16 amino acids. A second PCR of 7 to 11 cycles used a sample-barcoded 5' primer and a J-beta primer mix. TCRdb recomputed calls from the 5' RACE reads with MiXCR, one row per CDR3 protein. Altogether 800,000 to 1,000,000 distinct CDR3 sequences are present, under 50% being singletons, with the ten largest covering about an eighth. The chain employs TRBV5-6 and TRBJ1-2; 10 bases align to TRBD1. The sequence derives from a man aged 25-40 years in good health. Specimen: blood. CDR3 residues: CASDRTGGSFGYGYTF. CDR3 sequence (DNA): TGTGCCAGCGACCGGACAGGGGGTTCTTTTGGCTATGGCTACACCTTC.